The 8 T cell receptor beta chains in this list originate from one sample, sequenced in a study of OX40 agonist ivuxolimab in advanced cancers. The repertoire was sequenced with immunoSEQ multiplex PCR; TCRdb's copy has only in-frame clones and lacks some. The repertoire holds 90,000 or so clones, with about 91% as singletons. The source was CD4+ or CD8+ T cells sorted from blood, collected in a trial of the OX40 agonist ivuxolimab. Receptors were obtained from an adult with an advanced solid tumor such as melanoma, head and neck, liver or kidney cancer.

The chain's CDR3 is CASSSGTVRSDQPQHF. The CDR3 nucleotides are TGTGCCAGCAGTTCGGGGACAGTTCGGAGCGATCAGCCCCAGCATTTT. This chain uses TRBV27 with TRBJ1-5; 7 bases are shared with TRBD1. Unmatched junction bases numbered 11, after V lost 4 bases and J lost 5 bases. Germline CDR1 reads MNHEY; CDR2 reads SMNVEV (reference sequence). The CDR3 covers 16 residues.

V usage is TRBV19 and J usage is TRBJ2-1; tentatively, D is TRBD1 or TRBD2 (5 bases each). V lost 5 bases, J lost 9 bases, and 11 bases lay in between. The germline gives CDR1 LNHDA, CDR2 SQIVND (reference sequence). The CDR3 spans 12 residues. CDR3 loop: CASSVSGTEQFF. For the CDR3, the DNA is TGTGCCAGTAGTGTTTCAGGGACTGAGCAGTTCTTC.

The chain couples TRBV18 to TRBJ1-1; D call uncertain. Germline CDR1 reads KGHSH; CDR2 reads LQKENI. This CDR3 is built from 18 residues. V lost 3 bases, J lost 3 bases, and 23 bases lay in between. CDR3 nucleotide sequence: TGTGCCAGCTCACCGGTACGCATGAACCGGGCGCTGGACACTGAAGCTTTCTTT. Translated, it gives CASSPVRMNRALDTEAFF.

V and J are TRBV5-1 and TRBJ2-2; 16 nucleotides match TRBD2. Unmatched junction bases numbered 12, after V lost 3 bases and J lost 1 base. Per germline, CDR1 SGHRS and CDR2 YFSETQ. CDR3 size: 21 residues. The CDR3, as DNA: TGCGCCAGCAGCTCGGGGACTAGCGGGAGGGCCTCCCTGCAGAACACCGGGGAGCTGTTTTTT. Its protein product is CASSSGTSGRASLQNTGELFF.

J is TRBJ2-7 and V is TRBV7-6; 13 bases align to TRBD2. After removal of 5 bases from V and 5 bases from J, the junction contained 9 bases not matched to a gene. In germline, CDR1 is SGHVS, CDR2 FNYEAQ. This CDR3 is built from 16 residues. CDR3 region: CASSKGLAGIGDEQYF. The CDR3 nucleotides read TGTGCCAGCAGCAAGGGACTAGCGGGAATAGGGGACGAGCAGTACTTC.

The chain joins TRBV14 to TRBJ2-7; tentative D call: TRBD1 (5 bases). CDR1 is SGHDN, CDR2 FVKESK, per germline. Trimming pared 0 bases from V and 4 bases from J, leaving 10 bases between. The CDR3 contains 14 residues. CDR3 region: CASSQDRQGYEQYF. CDR3 sequence (DNA): TGTGCCAGCAGCCAAGATAGGCAGGGATACGAGCAGTACTTC.

This chain joins TRBV5-6 and TRBJ2-5, with 13 bases lining up with TRBD2. CDR1 and CDR2 from the germline V gene are SGHDT and YYEEEE. The CDR3 length is 18 residues. V lost 4 bases, J lost 2 bases, and 11 bases stayed unmatched. The CDR3 region has the DNA TGTGCCAGCAGCCTTCCGGTGGGGACTAGCGGGACTCAAGAGACCCAGTACTTC. It yields the protein CASSLPVGTSGTQETQYF.

This chain connects TRBV11-2 to TRBJ2-7, with 8 bases identical to TRBD2. Germline trimming cut 4 bases from V and 2 bases from J; bases unmatched to any gene: 7. This CDR3 contains 15 residues. Per germline, CDR1 SGHAT and CDR2 FQNNGV. CDR3 loop: CASSSRAGGPYEQYF. The CDR3 region has the DNA TGTGCCAGCAGCTCCCGTGCGGGAGGCCCCTACGAGCAGTACTTC.